This T cell receptor (beta chain) was obtained from a study of cytotoxic CD8 clonotypes in ibrutinib-treated CLL. Study-wide context: Response material was collected after a median around 12 months of treatment, range 6 to 36.

J lost 3 bases, V lost 4 bases, and 7 bases had no gene match. The CDR3 is made up of 14 amino acids. Germline V gene data show CDR1 as SGHRS and CDR2 as YFSETQ. The method was immunoSEQ multiplex PCR; TCRdb's version includes in-frame clones alone and lacks a portion of them. This table has 200,000 or so clones, approximately 75% appearing once. This TCR derives from a human donor with chronic lymphocytic leukemia. This chain uses TRBV5-1 with TRBJ2-7; 7 nucleotides agree with TRBD1. The sample here was PBMCs, taken after 12 months of ibrutinib treatment. CDR3 loop: CASSLGGNLYEQYF. CDR3 bases: TGCGCCAGCAGCCTAGGGGGCAACCTCTACGAGCAGTACTTC.